The next 29 T cell receptor beta chains were all read from a single sample in a study of T cell changes during pregnancy in multiple sclerosis. The method was immunoSEQ multiplex PCR; TCRdb's version includes in-frame clones alone and lacks a portion of them. The data contain approximately 63,000 clones, 91% of them singletons. The sample consisted of peripheral blood, taken in the third trimester of pregnancy. These receptor sequences come from a female donor in good health, enrolled as a control in a pregnancy study.

The chain combines TRBV5-4 with TRBJ2-1; D may be TRBD2 (6 bases). Germline CDR1 SGHNT, CDR2 YYREEE (reference sequence). This CDR3 region has 14 residues. Deletions cut 1 base from V and 6 bases from J, with 11 bases between. The CDR3 nucleotides read TGTGCCAGCAGCTTGCGGAGGGAAGCCAATGAGCAGTTCTTC. Protein: CASSLRREANEQFF.

The chain links TRBV5-8 to TRBJ1-2, with D maybe TRBD1 (5 bases). V shed 0 bases and J shed 4 bases, with 13 bases lying between them. The CDR3 contains 15 residues. CDR1 and CDR2 from the germline V gene are SGHTS and YDEGEE. As DNA, the CDR3 is TGTGCCAGCAGCTTGGCGGGAGGGGCCGGCTATGGCTACACCTTC. This translates into CASSLAGGAGYGYTF. Full variable domain (missing parts from reference TRBV5-8 and TRBJ1-2): EAGVTQSPTHLIKTRGQQATLRCSPISGHTSVYWYQQALGLGLQFLLWYDEGEERNRGNFPPRFSGRQFPNYSSELNVNALELEDSALYLCASSLAGGAGYGYTFGSGTRLTVV.

V usage is TRBV7-9 and J usage is TRBJ2-5; no clear D gene. CDR1 is SEHNR and CDR2 is FQNEAQ in the germline V gene (reference sequence). V was cut by 4 bases and J by 0 bases, with 9 bases left in between. This CDR3 region has 14 residues. CDR3 loop: CASSSSGNQETQYF. The CDR3, as DNA: TGTGCCAGCAGCTCATCAGGAAACCAAGAGACCCAGTACTTC.

The CDR3 protein is CASSYSISPRRGIQYF. The CDR3 nucleotides read TGTGCCAGCAGTTACTCGATTTCGCCGAGGAGGGGCATTCAGTACTTC. The genes are TRBV6-5 and TRBJ2-4, with D possibly matching TRBD2 (6 bases). The CDR3 is 16 amino acids. Germline CDR1 and CDR2: MNHEY and SVGAGI. Between the trimmed V and J ends, which lost 0 bases and 9 bases, there was a span of 18 bases.

The chain combines TRBV29-1 with TRBJ2-6, with a tentative D call TRBD1 (5 bases). V lost 1 base and J lost 4, with 8 bases in between. Germline loops: CDR1 SQVTM, CDR2 ANQGSEA. The CDR3 covers 14 residues. This CDR3 is CSVEAGPGANVLTF. The CDR3 bases are TGCAGCGTTGAAGCAGGGCCAGGGGCCAACGTCCTGACTTTC.

The V and J genes are TRBV18 and TRBJ1-1, with D perhaps matching TRBD1 (6 bases). V was shortened by 3 bases and J by 7 bases, with 15 bases between the two germline ends. This CDR3 has 14 amino acids. CDR1 and CDR2 (germline): KGHSH, LQKENI. CDR3 DNA: TGTGCCAGCTCACCGGCACAGGGTATCTATGAAGCTTTCTTT. Residues: CASSPAQGIYEAFF.

The V call is TRBV15, the J call TRBJ1-2, with 8 positions matching TRBD1. Per germline, CDR1 LNHNV and CDR2 YYDKDF (reference sequence). The CDR3 is 13 residues long. J lost 6 bases, V lost 4 bases, and 4 bases had no gene match. CDR3 in DNA: TGTGCCACCAGCACAGGACAGGGCCATGGCTACACCTTC. Translating gives CATSTGQGHGYTF.

A few counts support this clone. The chain joins TRBV20-1 to TRBJ1-1; D gene unclear. This CDR3 region has 11 residues. The V end lost 5 bases, the J end lost 8 bases, and 12 bases lay between the germline ends. Germline V CDR1 and CDR2: DFQATT, SNEGSKA (reference sequence). CDR3 coding DNA: TGCAGTGCTGCTAACCTGAGGGAAGCTTTCTTT. Translation: CSAANLREAFF.

The chain combines TRBV6-5 with TRBJ1-1; D is perhaps TRBD1 (6 bases). The CDR3 is 15 residues long. Germline CDR1 and CDR2: MNHEY and SVGAGI. Trimming took off 0 bases at V and 4 bases at J, with 12 bases between the two ends. The CDR3 spells CASSYSKTGPTEAFF. CDR3 DNA sequence: TGTGCCAGCAGTTACTCAAAAACAGGGCCCACTGAAGCTTTCTTT.

In this sample, this clone turned up a few times. The J gene is TRBJ2-5, the V gene TRBV6-1, with a weak D call TRBD1 (5 bases). Germline CDR1 and CDR2: MNHNS and SASEGT. Trimming left V 3 bases short and J 5 bases short, with 16 bases between. This CDR3 contains 15 residues. The CDR3 here is CASSDSWGGRETQYF. CDR3 in DNA: TGTGCCAGCAGTGATTCTTGGGGCGGACGGGAGACCCAGTACTTC.

The chain carries TRBV5-4 and TRBJ1-2, with 8 bases that match TRBD1. The ends lost 2 bases at V and 4 bases at J; junction bases unmatched: 7. Per germline, CDR1 SGHNT and CDR2 YYREEE (reference sequence). This CDR3 is 15 amino acids long. The CDR3 nucleotides read TGTGCCAGCAGCTTCCCCGGACAGGGAGTCTATGGCTACACCTTC. Translated: CASSFPGQGVYGYTF.

The chain recombines TRBV7-3 with TRBJ2-1; maybe TRBD2 (7 bases). The CDR3 contains 14 residues. Between the trimmed V and J ends, which lost 5 bases and 7 bases, there was a span of 15 bases. Germline V lookup: CDR1 SGHTA, CDR2 FQGTGA. CDR3 DNA: TGTGCCAGCAGCGAGGGGGGGGCCGGAAATGAGCAGTTCTTC. Residues: CASSEGGAGNEQFF.

This chain links TRBV5-1 with TRBJ2-1; TRBD2 aligns across 13 bases. V was clipped by 4 bases and J by 5 bases; unmatched bases: 3. The CDR3 sequence is 15 residues long. The germline V gene encodes CDR1 SGHRS and CDR2 YFSETQ. Written as DNA, the CDR3 is TGCGCCAGCAGCCCGGGACTAGCGGGGAACAATGAGCAGTTCTTC. It is translated as CASSPGLAGNNEQFF.

V and J are TRBV10-3 and TRBJ2-1; TRBD1 might be the D (6 bases). Germline V gene sequence: CDR1 ENHRY, CDR2 SYGVKD. CDR3 size: 14 residues. Trimming took 7 bases from V and 2 from J, leaving 12 bases between them. The DNA for the CDR3 is TGTGCCATCAATCCGACAGGAGCCTACAATGAGCAGTTCTTC. Its protein product is CAINPTGAYNEQFF.

This sequence joins TRBV7-8 and TRBJ2-2; the match to TRBD1 covers 8 bases. The CDR3 has 16 residues. Germline loops: CDR1 SGHVS, CDR2 FQNEAQ. With V trimmed by 5 bases and J by 1 base, 6 bases remained unmatched. CDR3 bases: TGTGCCAGCAGCCCCCCCGGGACAGGGAACACCGGGGAGCTGTTTTTT. Translation: CASSPPGTGNTGELFF.

The sample holds a few counts of this clone. Other DNA sequences in the sample encode the same CDR3. CDR3 amino acids: CASSIRDTNQPQHF. CDR3 nucleotide sequence: TGTGCCAGTAGTATCCGGGACACAAATCAGCCCCAGCATTTT. The V call is TRBV19, the J call TRBJ1-5; weak D call: TRBD1 (6 bases). There are 14 residues in the CDR3. Trimming stripped 3 bases from V and 4 bases from J, with 10 bases between. Germline V lookup: CDR1 LNHDA, CDR2 SQIVND (reference sequence).

The V and J genes are TRBV27 and TRBJ2-7, with D perhaps matching TRBD1 (6 bases). The CDR3 totals 14 residues. V lost 5 bases and J lost 2, with 13 bases in between. CDR1 is MNHEY and CDR2 is SMNVEV in the germline V gene (reference sequence). CDR3 amino acids: CASSPPDRTYEQYF. CDR3 nucleotides: TGTGCCAGCAGTCCCCCTGACAGGACCTACGAGCAGTACTTC.

This chain joins TRBV23-1 and TRBJ1-2, with no clear D. TRBV23-1 has ORF status, its function being uncertain. V shed 2 bases and J shed 4 bases, with 14 bases lying between them. This CDR3 contains 15 residues. The CDR3 region is CASSQRKQKIYGYTF. The CDR3 DNA reads as TGCGCCAGCAGTCAACGAAAACAGAAAATCTATGGCTACACCTTC.

The rearrangement links TRBV7-9 to TRBJ2-7; D is unresolved. Germline CDR1 reads SEHNR; CDR2 reads FQNEAQ (reference sequence). The V and J ends lost 1 base and 5 bases respectively, with 15 bases between them. The CDR3 has 15 residues. As DNA, the CDR3 is TGTGCCAGCAGCTTAGGCACCGCCCGAGTAAACGAGCAGTACTTC. Its translation is CASSLGTARVNEQYF. The full variable domain, with the rest looked up from reference TRBV7-9 and TRBJ2-7, is DTGVSQNPRHKITKRGQNVTFRCDPISEHNRLYWYRQTLGQGPEFLTYFQNEAQLEKSRLLSDRFSAERPKGSFSTLEIQRTEQGDSAMYLCASSLGTARVNEQYFGPGTRLTVT.

This clone was recorded a few times. The V call is TRBV28, the J call TRBJ2-4; 7 bases are shared with TRBD2. The germline CDR1 and CDR2 sequences are MDHEN and SYDVKM. The CDR3 has 12 residues. V dropped 4 bases and J dropped 8; count of bases not matched to a gene: 2. CDR3 bases: TGTGCCAGCAGTTATGGGGGGGACATTCAGTACTTC. It yields the protein CASSYGGDIQYF.

The chain employs TRBV11-2 and TRBJ1-2; the D gene is possibly TRBD1 (5 bases). Germline CDR1 is SGHAT and CDR2 is FQNNGV. The CDR3 consists of 13 residues. V lost 5 bases and J 4 bases, leaving 11 bases between the germline ends. The CDR3 reads CASSPRQFYGYTF. In DNA form, the CDR3 reads TGTGCCAGCAGCCCGAGACAGTTCTATGGCTACACCTTC. The full variable domain, in which reference TRBV11-2 and TRBJ1-2 provide the parts outside the CDR3, is EAGVAQSPRYKIIEKRQSVAFWCNPISGHATLYWYQQILGQGPKLLIQFQNNGVVDDSQLPKDRFSAERLKGVDSTLKIQPAKLEDSAVYLCASSPRQFYGYTFGSGTRLTVV.

CDR3 amino acids: CATSANSGRGYEQYF. For the CDR3, the DNA is TGTGCCACCAGCGCGAATAGCGGGAGAGGTTACGAGCAGTACTTC. This chain links TRBV15 with TRBJ2-7; 9 bases agree with TRBD2. The V segment lost 5 bases and the J segment 4 bases; nucleotides outside the gene matches: 9. The length of the CDR3 is 15 residues. Germline CDR1 and CDR2: LNHNV and YYDKDF (reference sequence).

As to this clone: The junction differs from germline at one of its ends, possibly a read error. V usage is TRBV18 and J usage is TRBJ1-1; D remains unclear. The germline gives CDR1 KGHSH, CDR2 LQKENI. This CDR3 has 14 residues. This CDR3 reads CASSPLRENTEAFF. For the CDR3, the DNA is TGTGCCAGCTCCCCACTCCGGGAGAACACTGAAGCTTTCTTT.

The chain employs TRBV9 and TRBJ2-1; D perhaps matches TRBD1 (6 bases). Trimming stripped 0 bases from V and 8 bases from J, with 15 bases between. This CDR3 comprises 15 residues. From germline, CDR1 is SGDLS and CDR2 YYNGEE. CDR3 nucleotides: TGTGCCAGCAGCGTAGGTACCGCTGAGGGGGATGAGCAGTTCTTC. The encoded protein is CASSVGTAEGDEQFF.

The V and J genes are TRBV2 and TRBJ2-5; TRBD1 might be the D (5 bases). Deletions cut 4 bases from V and 7 bases from J, with 13 bases between. The germline CDR1 and CDR2 sequences are SNHLY and FYNNEI. The CDR3 runs 13 residues. The chain's CDR3 is CASSADISGTQYF. CDR3 coding DNA: TGTGCCAGCAGTGCGGACATTTCGGGGACCCAGTACTTC. Full variable domain (outside the CDR3, taken from reference TRBV2 and TRBJ2-5): EPEVTQTPSHQVTQMGQEVILRCVPISNHLYFYWYRQILGQKVEFLVSFYNNEISEKSEIFDDQFSVERPDGSNFTLKIRSTKLEDSAMYFCASSADISGTQYFGPGTRLLVL.

The chain is built from TRBV5-5 and TRBJ1-2, with D perhaps matching TRBD1 (5 bases). Germline-derived CDR1 and CDR2 are SGHKS and YYEKEE (reference sequence). The CDR3 runs to 14 residues. V lost 2 bases to trimming and J lost 5 bases, with 13 bases between them. For the CDR3, the DNA is TGTGCCAGCAGCTTTGGAGCGGGGGGGTATGGCTACACCTTC. Translated: CASSFGAGGYGYTF.

The chain carries TRBV9 and TRBJ2-7; D unresolved. The V gene's germline CDR1 is SGDLS and CDR2 YYNGEE. V was shortened by 0 bases and J by 2 bases, with 6 bases between the two germline ends. The CDR3 consists of 13 residues. Written as DNA, the CDR3 is TGTGCCAGCAGCGTAGGGCTCACCTACGAGCAGTACTTC. It encodes CASSVGLTYEQYF.

V and J are TRBV5-4 and TRBJ1-6; D not resolved. Trimming took off 0 bases at V and 2 bases at J, with 9 bases between the two ends. This CDR3 contains 16 residues. Germline assignment: CDR1 SGHNT and CDR2 YYREEE (reference sequence). The CDR3 DNA is TGTGCCAGCAGCTTGGCCTCGGGAACCTATAATTCACCCCTCCACTTT. Its translation is CASSLASGTYNSPLHF.

The J gene is TRBJ2-4, the V gene TRBV28; maybe TRBD1 (7 bases). The CDR3 extends over 15 amino acids. V was clipped by 10 bases and J by 9 bases, with 25 bases between them. Per germline, CDR1 MDHEN and CDR2 SYDVKM. CDR3 in amino acids: CATAPGDRVRGIQYF. CDR3 nucleotides: TGTGCCACCGCCCCGGGAGACAGGGTTCGAGGCATTCAGTACTTC.